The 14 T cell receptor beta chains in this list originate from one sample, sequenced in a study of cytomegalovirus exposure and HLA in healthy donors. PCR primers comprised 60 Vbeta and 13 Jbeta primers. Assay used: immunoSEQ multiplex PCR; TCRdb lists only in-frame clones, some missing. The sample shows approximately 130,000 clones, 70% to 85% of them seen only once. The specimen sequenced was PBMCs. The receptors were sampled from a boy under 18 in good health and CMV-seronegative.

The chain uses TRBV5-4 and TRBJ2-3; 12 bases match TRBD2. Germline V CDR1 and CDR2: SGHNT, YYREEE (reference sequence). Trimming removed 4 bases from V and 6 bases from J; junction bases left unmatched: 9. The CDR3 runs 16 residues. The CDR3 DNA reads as TGTGCCAGCAGCACCAGACTAGCGGGGGCCGGGGATACGCAGTATTTT. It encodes CASSTRLAGAGDTQYF.

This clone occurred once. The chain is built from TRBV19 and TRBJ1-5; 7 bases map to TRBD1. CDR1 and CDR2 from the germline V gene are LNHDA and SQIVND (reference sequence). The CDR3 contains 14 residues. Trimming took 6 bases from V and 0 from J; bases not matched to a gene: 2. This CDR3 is CASRTGRSNQPQHF. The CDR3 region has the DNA TGTGCCAGTAGGACAGGGCGTAGCAATCAGCCCCAGCATTTT.

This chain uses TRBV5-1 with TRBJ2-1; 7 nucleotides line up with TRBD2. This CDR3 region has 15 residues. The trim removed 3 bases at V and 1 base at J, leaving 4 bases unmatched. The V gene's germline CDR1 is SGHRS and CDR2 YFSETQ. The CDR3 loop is CASSSSGPSYNEQFF. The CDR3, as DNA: TGCGCCAGCAGCTCTAGCGGCCCTTCCTACAATGAGCAGTTCTTC.

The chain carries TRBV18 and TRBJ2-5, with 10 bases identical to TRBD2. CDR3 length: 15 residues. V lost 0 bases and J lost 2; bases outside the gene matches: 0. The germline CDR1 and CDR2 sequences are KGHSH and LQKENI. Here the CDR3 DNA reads TGTGCCAGCTCACCACCAGCGGGGGGGCAAGAGACCCAGTACTTC. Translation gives CASSPPAGGQETQYF.

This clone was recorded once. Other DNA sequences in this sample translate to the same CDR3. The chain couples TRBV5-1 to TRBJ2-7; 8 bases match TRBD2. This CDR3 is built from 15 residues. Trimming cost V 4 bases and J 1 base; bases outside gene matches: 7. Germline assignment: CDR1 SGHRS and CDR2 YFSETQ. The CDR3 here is CASSLGTGGSYEQYF. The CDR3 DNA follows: TGCGCCAGCAGCCTAGGGACGGGGGGGTCCTACGAGCAGTACTTC.

CDR3 residues: CASSFRGLNTEAFF. For the CDR3, the DNA is TGCGCCAGCAGCTTTAGGGGCCTAAACACTGAAGCTTTCTTT. The gene calls are TRBV5-1 and TRBJ1-1; tentative D call: TRBD1 (5 bases). V dropped 2 bases and J dropped 2 bases, with 10 bases sitting between them. In germline, CDR1 is SGHRS, CDR2 YFSETQ. CDR3 length: 14 residues. Looking up the rest from reference TRBV5-1 and TRBJ1-1 gives the full variable domain: KAGVTQTPRYLIKTRGQQVTLSCSPISGHRSVSWYQQTPGQGLQFLFEYFSETQRNKGNFPGRFSGRQFSNSRSEMNVSTLELGDSALYLCASSFRGLNTEAFFGQGTRLTVV.

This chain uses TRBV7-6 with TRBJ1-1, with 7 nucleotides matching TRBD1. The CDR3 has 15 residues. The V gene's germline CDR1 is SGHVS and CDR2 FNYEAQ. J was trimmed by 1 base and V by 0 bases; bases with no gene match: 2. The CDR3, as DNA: TGTGCCAGCAGCTTAGCCGACAGGGCGAACACTGAAGCTTTCTTT. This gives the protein CASSLADRANTEAFF.

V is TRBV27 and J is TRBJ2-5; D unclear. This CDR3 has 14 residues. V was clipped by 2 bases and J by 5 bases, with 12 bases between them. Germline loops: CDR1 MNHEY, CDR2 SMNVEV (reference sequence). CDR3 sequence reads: CASSLISSRETQYF. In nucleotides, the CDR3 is TGTGCCAGCAGTTTAATTTCGTCGCGGGAGACCCAGTACTTC.

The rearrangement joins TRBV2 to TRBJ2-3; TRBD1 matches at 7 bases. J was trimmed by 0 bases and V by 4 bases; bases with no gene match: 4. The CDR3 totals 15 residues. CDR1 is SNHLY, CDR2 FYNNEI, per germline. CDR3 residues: CASSGQGTSTDTQYF. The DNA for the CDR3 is TGTGCCAGCAGTGGACAGGGCACTAGCACAGATACGCAGTATTTT.

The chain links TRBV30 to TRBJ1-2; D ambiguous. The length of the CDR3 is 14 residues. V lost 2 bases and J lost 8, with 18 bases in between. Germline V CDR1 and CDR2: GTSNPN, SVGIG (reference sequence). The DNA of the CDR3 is TGTGCCTGGAGTCATGGCACCTCGGGAAGCGGCTACACCTTC. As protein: CAWSHGTSGSGYTF.

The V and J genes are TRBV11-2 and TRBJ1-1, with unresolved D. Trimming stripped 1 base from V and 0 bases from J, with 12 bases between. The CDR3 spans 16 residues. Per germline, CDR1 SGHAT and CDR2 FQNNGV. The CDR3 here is CASSLVPPGMNTEAFF. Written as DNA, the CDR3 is TGTGCCAGCAGCTTAGTGCCCCCAGGAATGAACACTGAAGCTTTCTTT.

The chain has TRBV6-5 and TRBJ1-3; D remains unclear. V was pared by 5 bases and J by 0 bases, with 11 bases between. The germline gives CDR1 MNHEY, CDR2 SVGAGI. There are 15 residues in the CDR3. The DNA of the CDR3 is TGTGCCAGCAGTCCCCGAGGGAACTCTGGAAACACCATATATTTT. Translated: CASSPRGNSGNTIYF.

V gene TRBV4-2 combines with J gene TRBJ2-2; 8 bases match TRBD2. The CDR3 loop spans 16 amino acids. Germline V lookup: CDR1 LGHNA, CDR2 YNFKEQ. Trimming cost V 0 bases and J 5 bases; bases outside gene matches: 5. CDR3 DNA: TGTGCCAGCAGCCAAGATCTTTTAGCGGGAACCGGGGAGCTGTTTTTT. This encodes CASSQDLLAGTGELFF.

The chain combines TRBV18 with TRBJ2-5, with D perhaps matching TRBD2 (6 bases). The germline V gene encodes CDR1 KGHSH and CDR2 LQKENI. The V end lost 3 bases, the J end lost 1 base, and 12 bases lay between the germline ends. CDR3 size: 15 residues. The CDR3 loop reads CASSPTLEGQETQYF. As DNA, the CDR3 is TGTGCCAGCTCACCCACTTTGGAGGGCCAAGAGACCCAGTACTTC.